This TCR beta chain was captured by sequencing in a study of T cell responses to AZD1222 COVID-19 vaccine. Assay: immunoSEQ multiplex PCR; the TCRdb copy retains only in-frame clones and omits some. The sample lists roughly 150,000 clones; about 92% were seen once. Trimming left V 3 bases short and J 0 bases short, with 12 bases between. Germline CDR1 reads LNHDA; CDR2 reads SQIVND (reference sequence). The length of the CDR3 is 16 residues. This sequence was found in an adult who received the AZD1222 COVID-19 vaccine. The starting material was peripheral blood, obtained 28 days after the second AZD1222 dose. J is TRBJ1-3 and V is TRBV19, with D unresolved. CDR3 region: CASSISWQPSGNTIYF. For the CDR3, the DNA is TGTGCCAGTAGTATTAGTTGGCAACCCTCTGGAAACACCATATATTTT. Drawing the rest from reference TRBV19 and TRBJ1-3, the complete variable domain is DGGITQSPKYLFRKEGQNVTLSCEQNLNHDAMYWYRQDPGQGLRLIYYSQIVNDFQKGDIAEGYSVSREKKESFPLTVTSAQKNPTAFYLCASSISWQPSGNTIYFGEGSWLTVV.